A selection of T cell receptor beta chains follows, all from one sample in a study of T cells expressing NK-cell markers. Each CDR3 protein gets one entry in TCRdb, which reprocessed the 5' RACE reads and gives no DNA. This table lists about 380,000 distinct CDR3 sequences. Sequenced sample: blood T cells: a sorted CD56 or NKG2C T cell subset, CD4+ or CD8+ T cells, or bulk PBMC T cells (not recorded which). The receptors shown here come from a man aged 18-70 years in good health. Each CDR3 is given with its conserved first and last residue.

cdr3_length	v_call	j_call	cdr3_aa
14	TRBV5-4	TRBJ2-3	CASSFGGEGDTQYF
11	TRBV7-9	TRBJ1-2	CASSSVGLCTF
17	TRBV7-9	TRBJ2-1	CASSPQTLAGGPDEQFF
17	TRBV3-1	TRBJ1-1	CASSRKGRSLRDTEAFF
16	TRBV3-1	TRBJ2-3	CASSQRGQGRTDTQYF
13	TRBV2	TRBJ2-3	CAGGGSFTDTQYF
13	TRBV23-1	TRBJ2-2	CASRRRNTGELFF
16	TRBV12-3/TRBV12-4	TRBJ1-3	CASSLGGDPAGNTIYF
14	TRBV7-8	TRBJ2-5	CASSLGRQQETQYF
11	TRBV29-1	TRBJ2-7	CSVEMGWKQYF
16	TRBV19	TRBJ1-1	CASSPTWALDGKEAFF
17	TRBV20-1	TRBJ2-5	CSAFRPMGQGARETQYF
16	TRBV2	TRBJ1-6	CASSVYALTNNSPLHF
15	TRBV4-1	TRBJ2-5	CASSQIGLGGETQYF
19	TRBV27	TRBJ2-1	CASRASGTGSFSSYNEQFF
13	TRBV29-1	TRBJ2-2	CSVAQANTGELFF
14	TRBV5-6	TRBJ1-1	CASSSGGSDTEAFF
16	TRBV20-1	TRBJ2-4	CSATVPLGGAVNIQYF
13	TRBV2	TRBJ1-1	CASSEAVIAEAFF
15	TRBV3-1	TRBJ2-3	CASSQVEGGRDTQYF
18	TRBV28	TRBJ2-6	CASSSRTGGYSGANVLTF
12	TRBV7-9	TRBJ2-5	CASSEGPGTQYF
16	TRBV9	TRBJ2-3	CASSVTSGVRTDTQYF
17	TRBV4-1	TRBJ2-1	CASSQLQATSSYNEQFF
17	TRBV12-3/TRBV12-4	TRBJ2-1	CASSAGTFPQSYNEQFF
13	TRBV6-6	TRBJ2-3	CASSYSSGSTQYF
17	TRBV7-9	TRBJ2-6	CASSLGQGGSGANVLTF
14	TRBV15	TRBJ1-5	CATKGGQVNQPQHF
15	TRBV15	TRBJ2-5	CATSRDRGAQETQYF
12	TRBV7-2	TRBJ2-7	CASGLAGVEQYF
13	TRBV2	TRBJ2-3	CADRGGRTDTQYF
16	TRBV20-1	TRBJ1-5	CSASPLGGYSNQPQHF
15	TRBV12-3/TRBV12-4	TRBJ1-3	CASSYRRSAGNTIYF
13	TRBV20-1	TRBJ2-6	CSATSTGANVLTF
14	TRBV27	TRBJ2-4	CASRPSGAKNIQYF
15	TRBV12-3/TRBV12-4	TRBJ2-2	CASKNPGQNTGELFF
15	TRBV27	TRBJ2-3	CASRTGTRSTDTQYF
16	TRBV3-1	TRBJ2-3	CASSQDWSESTDTQYF
13	TRBV10-3	TRBJ1-5	CATTTGVEQPQHF
13	TRBV27	TRBJ1-2	CASSRRDTGGYTF
17	TRBV4-2	TRBJ1-5	CASTPNPGIGANQPQHF
15	TRBV27	TRBJ1-5	CASSFRAGDGQPQHF
15	TRBV12-3/TRBV12-4	TRBJ2-7	CASSPLAGGYDEQYF
14	TRBV7-7	TRBJ2-3	CASSSTSGTDTQYF
17	TRBV6-2/TRBV6-3	TRBJ2-3	CASSRWTSGGALDTQYF
15	TRBV11-2	TRBJ1-6	CASSLRASYNSPLHF
15	TRBV5-5	TRBJ1-5	CASSLFTGISQPQHF
11	TRBV12-3/TRBV12-4	TRBJ1-2	CASRGQSGYTF
17	TRBV2	TRBJ1-5	CASTPRGGGYSNQPQHF
16	TRBV4-2	TRBJ2-7	CASSRGSGGPEGEQYF
16	TRBV3-1	TRBJ2-1	CASSQGGRGDYNEQFF
12	TRBV28	TRBJ2-3	CASSLRARTQYF
17	TRBV28	TRBJ2-1	CASSPVAGGLSYNEQFF
15	TRBV5-1	TRBJ2-2	CASSPWTGADGELFF
15	TRBV5-1	TRBJ2-7	CASSPRTSGVWEQYF
16	TRBV6-5	TRBJ2-3	CASSYSGLPSTDTQYF
14	TRBV6-2/TRBV6-3	TRBJ1-2	CASTNGGRTYGYTF
16	TRBV5-1	TRBJ1-2	CASSLASGFPNYGYTF
14	TRBV20-1	TRBJ2-3	CSAMVSGGLDTQYF